This entry lists 8 T cell receptor beta chains sequenced from one sample in a study of cytomegalovirus exposure and HLA in healthy donors. PCR primers comprised 60 Vbeta and 13 Jbeta primers. Method: immunoSEQ multiplex PCR; TCRdb's copy keeps in-frame clones and lacks some. In the table there are some 130,000 clones, around 9% of which are singletons. The sample consisted of PBMCs. The receptors were sampled from a woman aged 35 to 49 in good health and CMV-seropositive.

This clone was detected only a few times. The V call is TRBV5-4, the J call TRBJ2-5, with D possibly TRBD2 on 7 matching bases. The CDR3 runs to 15 residues. The V gene's germline CDR1 is SGHNT and CDR2 YYREEE (reference sequence). With 6 bases removed from V and 2 bases from J, the gap between germline ends came to 17 bases. DNA for the CDR3: TGTGCCAGCACCAAACTGGGAGGGGGGCAAGAGACCCAGTACTTC. As protein: CASTKLGGGQETQYF.

This clone has more than one count but fewer than ten. CDR3: CASSQDFKGTIDGYTF. DNA for the CDR3: TGCGCCAGCAGCCAAGACTTTAAAGGCACTATTGATGGCTACACCTTC. V gene TRBV4-1 combines with J gene TRBJ1-2, with no clear D. V was pared by 0 bases and J by 6 bases, with 17 bases between. The CDR3 is 16 amino acids. Looked up from germline, CDR1 is MGHRA and CDR2 is YSYEKL.

This clone was seen more than once but under ten times. The V gene is TRBV5-1, the J gene TRBJ2-2; tentative D call: TRBD2 (6 bases). Looked up from germline, CDR1 is SGHRS and CDR2 is YFSETQ. This CDR3 comprises 14 residues. V lost 4 bases and J 4 bases, leaving 11 bases between the germline ends. The CDR3 loop reads CASSGDLSTGELFF. CDR3 sequence (DNA): TGCGCCAGCAGCGGGGACTTGTCCACCGGGGAGCTGTTTTTT.

The chain links TRBV12-5 to TRBJ1-2; D perhaps matches TRBD1 (5 bases). V dropped 0 bases and J dropped 1 base, with 15 bases sitting between them. The germline V gene has CDR1 LGHNT and CDR2 FRNRAP. This CDR3 contains 17 residues. The CDR3: CASGLVLKDSLNYGYTF. In nucleotides, the CDR3 is TGTGCTAGTGGTTTGGTCCTTAAAGACAGCCTTAACTATGGCTACACCTTC. Variable domain in full (rest from reference TRBV12-5 and TRBJ1-2): DARVTQTPRHKVTEMGQEVTMRCQPILGHNTVFWYRQTMMQGLELLAYFRNRAPLDDSGMPKDRFSAEMPDATLATLKIQPSEPRDSAVYFCASGLVLKDSLNYGYTFGSGTRLTVV.

The chain joins TRBV6-1 to TRBJ1-6; the D gene is possibly TRBD1 (6 bases). The CDR3 contains 17 residues. In germline, CDR1 is MNHNS, CDR2 SASEGT. V dropped 4 bases and J dropped 8 bases, with 21 bases sitting between them. Written as DNA, the CDR3 is TGTGCCAGCAGTGGCCGGGACACCGGGGGGGGCGATTCACCCCTCCACTTT. It yields the protein CASSGRDTGGGDSPLHF.

The rearrangement uses TRBV7-8 and TRBJ1-6, with 10 bases fitting TRBD1. The CDR3 length is 17 residues. V dropped 4 bases and J dropped 7; count of bases not matched to a gene: 10. Germline-derived CDR1 and CDR2 are SGHVS and FQNEAQ. The CDR3 sequence is CASSSWTGGSRNSPLHF. The CDR3 coding sequence is TGTGCCAGCAGCTCCTGGACAGGGGGATCGCGAAATTCACCCCTCCACTTT.

This clone came up a few times. V usage is TRBV6-1 and J usage is TRBJ1-6; D gene unclear. The V gene's germline CDR1 is MNHNS and CDR2 SASEGT. Trimming removed 1 base from V and 1 base from J, with 14 bases in between. The CDR3 has 18 residues. The DNA of the CDR3 is TGTGCCAGCAGTGAAGAAGACTTTTCATCGTCCTATAATTCACCCCTCCACTTT. Translating it yields CASSEEDFSSSYNSPLHF.

This clone was found a few times. This rearrangement joins TRBV2 to TRBJ1-2, with D possibly TRBD1 on 6 matching bases. V gave up 6 bases and J gave up 2 bases, with 13 bases separating them. CDR3 size: 14 residues. Germline CDR1 is SNHLY and CDR2 is FYNNEI. The CDR3 sequence is CASRGGPLNYGYTF. CDR3 coding DNA: TGTGCCAGCAGGGGGGGGCCACTAAACTATGGCTACACCTTC. Complete variable domain (other parts from reference TRBV2 and TRBJ1-2): EPEVTQTPSHQVTQMGQEVILRCVPISNHLYFYWYRQILGQKVEFLVSFYNNEISEKSEIFDDQFSVERPDGSNFTLKIRSTKLEDSAMYFCASRGGPLNYGYTFGSGTRLTVV.